The 23 T cell receptor beta chains below come from one sample, sequenced in a study of blood T cell repertoires in COVID-19. Sequencing used immunoSEQ multiplex PCR; TCRdb keeps in-frame clones, though not all of them. The sample includes some 200,000 clones, around four fifths of them seen just once. The specimen was peripheral blood. These receptors all come from a woman in her seventies with COVID-19, enrolled during active disease.

The gene calls are TRBV28 and TRBJ1-1; D is unresolved. Trimming cost V 8 bases and J 0 bases, with 7 bases left between them. Germline CDR1 MDHEN, CDR2 SYDVKM. The CDR3 loop spans 12 amino acids. This CDR3 is CASETLNTEAFF. Here the CDR3 DNA reads TGTGCCAGCGAGACACTGAACACTGAAGCTTTCTTT.

This sequence joins TRBV18 and TRBJ1-2, with 7 bases matching TRBD1. This CDR3 is 13 amino acids long. Unmatched junction bases numbered 4, after V lost 6 bases and J lost 3 bases. CDR1 is KGHSH and CDR2 is LQKENI in the germline V gene. The CDR3 DNA reads TGTGCCAGCTCCCCCACAGGGGACTATGGCTACACCTTC. It translates to CASSPTGDYGYTF. The full variable domain, in which reference TRBV18 and TRBJ1-2 provide the parts outside the CDR3, is NAGVMQNPRHLVRRRGQEARLRCSPMKGHSHVYWYRQLPEEGLKFMVYLQKENIIDESGMPKERFSAEFPKEGPSILRIQQVVRGDSAAYFCASSPTGDYGYTFGSGTRLTVV.

The chain is built from TRBV6-5 and TRBJ1-5; D possibly corresponds to TRBD1 (6 bases). The CDR3 is 13 residues long. The V end lost 7 bases, the J end lost 6 bases, and 13 bases lay between the germline ends. CDR1 is MNHEY, CDR2 SVGAGI, per germline. In nucleotides, the CDR3 is TGTGCCAGCATGTGGGGGCTGACTCAGCCCCAGCATTTT. As protein: CASMWGLTQPQHF.

The chain carries TRBV5-1 and TRBJ1-2; 7 bases fit TRBD1. CDR1 and CDR2 (germline): SGHRS, YFSETQ. The CDR3 covers 15 residues. The junction had 8 bases not matched to a gene; V was cut back by 4 bases and J by 2 bases. The CDR3 loop reads CASSVTGATNYGYTF. The CDR3 bases are TGCGCCAGCAGCGTCACAGGGGCCACCAACTATGGCTACACCTTC. Drawing the rest from reference TRBV5-1 and TRBJ1-2, the complete variable domain is KAGVTQTPRYLIKTRGQQVTLSCSPISGHRSVSWYQQTPGQGLQFLFEYFSETQRNKGNFPGRFSGRQFSNSRSEMNVSTLELGDSALYLCASSVTGATNYGYTFGSGTRLTVV.

The J gene is TRBJ1-2, the V gene TRBV11-2, with TRBD1 identical over 9 bases. Germline V gene data show CDR1 as SGHAT and CDR2 as FQNNGV. This CDR3 comprises 15 residues. The V and J ends lost 1 base and 4 bases, in that order; junction bases with no gene match: 4. CDR3 DNA sequence: TGTGCCAGCAGCTTAGGGACAGGGGAAGTCTATGGCTACACCTTC. It codes for CASSLGTGEVYGYTF.

The chain has TRBV6-1 and TRBJ2-7; maybe TRBD1 (5 bases). CDR3 length equals 12 residues. V was trimmed by 2 bases and J by 6 bases, leaving 8 bases between them. Germline V gene sequence: CDR1 MNHNS, CDR2 SASEGT. The CDR3 nucleotides read TGTGCCAGCAGTGAAAGGGGTAGCGAGCAGTACGTC. It codes for CASSERGSEQYV.

In regard to this clone: This specimen includes other DNA sequences encoding the same CDR3. This chain links TRBV7-9 with TRBJ2-7; TRBD1 agrees at 8 bases. This CDR3 has 13 residues. From germline, CDR1 is SEHNR and CDR2 FQNEAQ (reference sequence). The V gene end was trimmed by 5 bases and the J gene end by 3 bases; junction bases not matched to a gene: 3. Here the CDR3 reads CASSPGQGYEQYF. The CDR3 DNA sequence: TGTGCCAGCAGCCCTGGACAGGGCTACGAGCAGTACTTC.

This clone was seen only a few times. The chain employs TRBV4-2 and TRBJ2-5; D is uncertain. CDR1 is LGHNA and CDR2 is YNFKEQ in the germline V gene. V was clipped by 4 bases and J by 5 bases, with 11 bases between them. The length of the CDR3 is 13 residues. The DNA of the CDR3 is TGTGCCAGCAGCCCCAGCTGGCGGGAGACCCAGTACTTC. Its translation: CASSPSWRETQYF.

The genes are TRBV2 and TRBJ1-2; 9 nucleotides line up with TRBD1. J lost 5 bases, V lost 6 bases, and 7 bases had no gene match. Per the germline V gene, CDR1 is SNHLY and CDR2 is FYNNEI. The CDR3 contains 14 residues. The CDR3 bases are TGTGCCAGCAGGGGGACAGGGCCAGGATATGGCTACACCTTC. It is translated as CASRGTGPGYGYTF.

The count of this clone is one. The chain employs TRBV28 and TRBJ1-3; TRBD1 matches 8 bases. Per germline, CDR1 MDHEN and CDR2 SYDVKM. This CDR3 is built from 13 residues. V shed 6 bases and J 2 bases; nucleotides not matched to a gene: 0. The CDR3 nucleotides are TGTGCCAGCAGGGACAGGGCTGGAAACACCATATATTTT. Its translation is CASRDRAGNTIYF.

The chain carries TRBV3-1 (or the pseudogene TRBV3-2) and TRBJ2-5; possible D gene TRBD2, 7 bases. V lost 11 bases and J lost 7, with 20 bases in between. The germline gives CDR1 LGHDT, CDR2 YNNKEL (reference sequence). There are 13 residues in the CDR3. The CDR3 sequence is CASEGGAFGTQYF. In DNA, the CDR3 is TGTGCCTCTGAAGGGGGGGCATTCGGGACCCAGTACTTC.

This clone was recorded once. V is TRBV5-1 and J is TRBJ1-2; 9 bases match TRBD1. Germline V lookup: CDR1 SGHRS, CDR2 YFSETQ. Germline trimming cut 3 bases from V and 7 bases from J; bases unmatched to any gene: 4. The CDR3 length is 13 residues. CDR3 sequence: CASSSGQGGGYTF. The DNA of the CDR3 is TGCGCCAGCAGCTCGGGACAGGGAGGTGGCTACACCTTC.

In this sample, this clone turned up a few times. The chain employs TRBV2 and TRBJ2-7; 10 bases are shared with TRBD1. Trimming at V came to 1 base and at J to 7 bases, leaving 4 bases not matched to a gene. CDR3 size: 14 residues. Per the germline V gene, CDR1 is SNHLY and CDR2 is FYNNEI. CDR3 sequence: CASSEVDRGQEQYF. The CDR3 coding sequence is TGTGCCAGCAGTGAAGTCGACAGGGGGCAAGAGCAGTACTTC. The variable domain in full, with the rest retrieved from reference TRBV2 and TRBJ2-7, is EPEVTQTPSHQVTQMGQEVILRCVPISNHLYFYWYRQILGQKVEFLVSFYNNEISEKSEIFDDQFSVERPDGSNFTLKIRSTKLEDSAMYFCASSEVDRGQEQYFGPGTRLTVT.

The chain recombines TRBV5-1 with TRBJ2-5; TRBD2 matches 8 bases. V trimming: 4 bases; J trimming: 5 bases; junction bases outside the gene matches: 10. CDR1 is SGHRS and CDR2 is YFSETQ in the germline V gene. The CDR3 runs to 15 residues. CDR3 amino acids: CASSPQGGGPETQYF. The CDR3 nucleotides read TGCGCCAGCAGCCCCCAGGGCGGGGGGCCTGAGACCCAGTACTTC.

The V and J genes are TRBV5-8 and TRBJ1-3; maybe TRBD1 (6 bases). V was cut by 8 bases and J by 6 bases, with 18 bases left in between. The CDR3 is made up of 14 amino acids. Germline loops: CDR1 SGHTS, CDR2 YDEGEE. CDR3 bases: TGTGCCAGTTACGTGGGGGCAGCGGAAAACACCATATATTTT. Translating it yields CASYVGAAENTIYF. The full variable domain, completed using reference TRBV5-8 and TRBJ1-3, is EAGVTQSPTHLIKTRGQQATLRCSPISGHTSVYWYQQALGLGLQFLLWYDEGEERNRGNFPPRFSGRQFPNYSSELNVNALELEDSALYLCASYVGAAENTIYFGEGSWLTVV.

This sequence joins TRBV11-3 and TRBJ2-3, with D perhaps matching TRBD1 (5 bases). Germline values: CDR1 SGHNT, CDR2 YENEEA. Trimming removed 1 base from V and 1 base from J, with 12 bases in between. The CDR3 contains 16 residues. CDR3 sequence (DNA): TGTGCCAGCAGCTTAGGGAGCAGGGAAGGCACAGATACGCAGTATTTT. Translating gives CASSLGSREGTDTQYF.

This chain links TRBV28 with TRBJ2-2; perhaps TRBD1 as D (5 bases). The CDR3 covers 17 residues. CDR1 MDHEN and CDR2 SYDVKM come from the germline V gene. Trimming took 6 bases from V and 7 from J, leaving 24 bases between them. The CDR3 spells CASRNVGRRTTNGELFF. The CDR3 nucleotides are TGTGCCAGCAGGAATGTGGGGCGCCGGACCACCAACGGGGAGCTGTTTTTT.

The CDR3 nucleotides read TGTGCCAGCAGCCAGGACACGAACTATGGCTACACCTTC. It translates to CASSQDTNYGYTF. The V gene is TRBV7-9, the J gene TRBJ1-2; possible D gene TRBD1, 5 bases. The CDR3 consists of 13 residues. In germline, CDR1 is SEHNR, CDR2 FQNEAQ (reference sequence). V shed 5 bases and J shed 2 bases, with 9 bases lying between them.

This clone was recorded only once. V gene TRBV18 combines with J gene TRBJ2-5; no reliable D call. This CDR3 has 14 amino acids. The V gene's germline CDR1 is KGHSH and CDR2 LQKENI. Trimming shortened V by 6 bases and J by 5 bases, and 16 bases separated the two germline ends. The CDR3, as DNA: TGTGCCAGCTCGCCCACGATTAGTGAGGAGACCCAGTACTTC. This encodes CASSPTISEETQYF.

The chain carries TRBV23-1 and TRBJ2-3; D is possibly TRBD1 (5 bases). TRBV23-1 is assigned to the ORF class and has an uncertain function. There are 15 residues in the CDR3. Deletions cut 4 bases from V and 4 bases from J, with 15 bases between. The CDR3 nucleotides are TGCGCCAGCAGTCGAGGACAAGCCGGACCAGATACGCAGTATTTT. Its protein product is CASSRGQAGPDTQYF.

CDR3 in amino acids: CASSSGLRRDTEAFF. The CDR3, as DNA: TGTGCCAGCAGCTCAGGACTGCGAAGGGACACTGAAGCTTTCTTT. The gene calls are TRBV7-9 and TRBJ1-1; D is uncertain. The germline gives CDR1 SEHNR, CDR2 FQNEAQ (reference sequence). The CDR3 is 15 amino acids. Trimming removed 4 bases at V and 3 bases at J, with 15 bases between.

The genes are TRBV27 and TRBJ2-7; D might be TRBD1 (5 bases). Trimming took off 2 bases at V and 0 bases at J, with 14 bases between the two ends. In germline, CDR1 is MNHEY, CDR2 SMNVEV (reference sequence). This CDR3 region has 16 residues. CDR3 amino acids: CASSLTPTVSSYEQYF. The DNA for the CDR3 is TGTGCCAGCAGTTTAACGCCGACAGTTTCCTCCTACGAGCAGTACTTC.

This clone was seen only a few times. The CDR3 region has the DNA TGTGCCAGCAGTGGCCTTCCGGGGGACTTCACAGATACGCAGTATTTT. It codes for CASSGLPGDFTDTQYF. The gene calls are TRBV6-1 and TRBJ2-3, with a tentative D call TRBD2 (6 bases). CDR1 and CDR2 from the germline V gene are MNHNS and SASEGT. V gave up 4 bases and J gave up 2 bases, with 16 bases separating them. The CDR3 is 16 residues long.